The T cell receptor (beta chain) described here comes from a study of patients and donors after allogeneic stem cell transplantation (dated by TCRdb to about 2020). Libraries came from RT-PCR. Sequencing was performed on a NextSeq 550. The public reads were quality trimmed at Q25 with fastp and then assembled into clones with MiXCR by TCRdb, keeping productive beta chains. Entries that share a CDR3 protein sequence are merged under the most common genes and DNA. This sample gives about a million distinct CDR3 sequences in total; roughly 18% of them show up just once. 5% to 6.5% of the sample is held by the ten biggest clonotypes. The germline V gene (reference sequence) provides CDR1 DFQATT and CDR2 SNEGSKA. The CDR3 runs 17 residues from the cysteine to the phenylalanine. The read is trimmed to its CDR3 DNA, 51 bases read in frame from base 1. V has 3 bases trimmed and J has 4 bases trimmed; junction bases matching no gene number 13.

With regard to this clonotype: Its binding antigen is unknown. Base qualities are not recorded, but no much larger clone differs from it by a single base.

The sequence links TRBV20-1 to TRBJ2-3; 10 central nucleotides agree with TRBD2. Sequenced input: blood, either unsorted or a sorted T cell fraction (not recorded which). The sequence came from a human donor who was either an allogeneic HSCT recipient or a stem cell or donor lymphocyte infusion donor (not recorded which). It is not recorded whose cells these are; they may come from a transplant donor. The DNA is as follows: TGCAGTGCTAGGCGCCAGCGGGGGGGCCGGAGAGCAGATACGCAGTATTTT. Its amino acids are CSARRQRGGRRADTQYF.